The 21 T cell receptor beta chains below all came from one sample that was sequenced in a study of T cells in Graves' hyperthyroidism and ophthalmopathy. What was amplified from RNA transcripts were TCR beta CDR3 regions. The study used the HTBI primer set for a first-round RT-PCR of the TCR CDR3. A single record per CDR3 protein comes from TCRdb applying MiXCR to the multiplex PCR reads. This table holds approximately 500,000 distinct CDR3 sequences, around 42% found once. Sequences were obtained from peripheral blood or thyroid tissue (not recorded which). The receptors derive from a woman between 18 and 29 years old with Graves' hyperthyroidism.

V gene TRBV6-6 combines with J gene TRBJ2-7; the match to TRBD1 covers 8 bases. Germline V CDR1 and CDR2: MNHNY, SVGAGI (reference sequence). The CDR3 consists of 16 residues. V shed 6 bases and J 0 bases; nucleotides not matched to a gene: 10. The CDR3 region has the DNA TGTGCCAGCAGCCGAGGACAGGGCGGCAGCTCCTACGAGCAGTACTTC. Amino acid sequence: CASSRGQGGSSYEQYF.

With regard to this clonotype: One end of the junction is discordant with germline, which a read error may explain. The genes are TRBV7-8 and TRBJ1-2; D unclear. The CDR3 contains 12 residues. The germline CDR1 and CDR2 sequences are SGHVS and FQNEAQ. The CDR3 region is CASGFGSWGYTF. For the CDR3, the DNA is TGTGCCAGCGGCTTCGGATCCTGGGGCTACACCTTC.

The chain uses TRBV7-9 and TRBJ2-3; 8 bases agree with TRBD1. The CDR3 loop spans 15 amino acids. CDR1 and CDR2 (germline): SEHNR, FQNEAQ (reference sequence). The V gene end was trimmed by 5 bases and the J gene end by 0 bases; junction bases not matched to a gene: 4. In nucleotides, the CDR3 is TGTGCCAGCAGCCGGACAGGGACTAGCACAGATACGCAGTATTTT. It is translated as CASSRTGTSTDTQYF.

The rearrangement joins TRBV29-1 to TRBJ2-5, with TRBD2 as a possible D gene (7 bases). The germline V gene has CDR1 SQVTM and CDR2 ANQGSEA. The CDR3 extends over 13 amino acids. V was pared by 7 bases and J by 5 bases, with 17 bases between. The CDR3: CSALGHGRETQYF. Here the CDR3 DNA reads TGCAGCGCCCTGGGACACGGGAGGGAGACCCAGTACTTC.

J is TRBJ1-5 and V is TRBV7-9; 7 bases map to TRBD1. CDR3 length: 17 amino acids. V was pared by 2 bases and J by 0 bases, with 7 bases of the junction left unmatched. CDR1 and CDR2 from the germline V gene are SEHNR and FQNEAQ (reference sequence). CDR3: CASSLIAGGISNQPQHF. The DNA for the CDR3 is TGTGCCAGCAGCTTAATCGCAGGGGGTATTAGCAATCAGCCCCAGCATTTT.

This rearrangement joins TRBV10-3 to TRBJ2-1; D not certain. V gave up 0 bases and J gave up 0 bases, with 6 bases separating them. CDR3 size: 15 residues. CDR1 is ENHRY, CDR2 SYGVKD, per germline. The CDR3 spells CAISESKGSYNEQFF. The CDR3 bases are TGTGCCATCAGTGAGTCAAAAGGCTCCTACAATGAGCAGTTCTTC.

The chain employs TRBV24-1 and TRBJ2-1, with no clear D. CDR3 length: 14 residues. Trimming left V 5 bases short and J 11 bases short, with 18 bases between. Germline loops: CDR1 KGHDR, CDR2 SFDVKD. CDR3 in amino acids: CATSALEPFDKQFF. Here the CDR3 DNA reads TGTGCCACCAGTGCCTTGGAGCCTTTCGATAAGCAGTTCTTC.

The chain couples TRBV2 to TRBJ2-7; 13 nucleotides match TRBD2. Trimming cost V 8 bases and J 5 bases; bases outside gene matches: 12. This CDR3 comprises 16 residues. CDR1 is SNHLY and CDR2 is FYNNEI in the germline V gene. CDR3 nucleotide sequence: TGTGCCAGCTGGACTAGCGGGAGCCCGCCAGGCAACGAGCAGTACTTC. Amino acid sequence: CASWTSGSPPGNEQYF.

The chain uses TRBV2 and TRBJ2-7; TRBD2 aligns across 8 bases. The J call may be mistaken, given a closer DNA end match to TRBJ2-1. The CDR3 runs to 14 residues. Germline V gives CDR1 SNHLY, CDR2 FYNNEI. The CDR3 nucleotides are TGTGCCAGCAGTGATACGGGAGGGTACAATGAGCAGTTCTTC. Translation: CASSDTGGYNEQFF.

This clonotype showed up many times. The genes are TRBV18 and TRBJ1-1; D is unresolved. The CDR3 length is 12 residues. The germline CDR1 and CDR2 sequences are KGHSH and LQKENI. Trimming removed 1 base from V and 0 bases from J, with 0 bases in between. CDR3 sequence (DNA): TGTGCCAGCTCACCACTGAACACTGAAGCTTTCTTT. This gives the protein CASSPLNTEAFF. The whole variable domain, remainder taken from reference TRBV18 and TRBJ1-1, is NAGVMQNPRHLVRRRGQEARLRCSPMKGHSHVYWYRQLPEEGLKFMVYLQKENIIDESGMPKERFSAEFPKEGPSILRIQQVVRGDSAAYFCASSPLNTEAFFGQGTRLTVV.

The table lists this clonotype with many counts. The CDR3 is CASSKVFGGYTF. The CDR3 DNA reads TGTGCCAGTAGTAAGGTATTCGGGGGCTACACCTTC. The J gene is TRBJ1-2, the V gene TRBV19; D ambiguous. Trimming pared 4 bases from V and 8 bases from J, leaving 11 bases between. Per germline, CDR1 LNHDA and CDR2 SQIVND (reference sequence). The CDR3 runs 12 residues.

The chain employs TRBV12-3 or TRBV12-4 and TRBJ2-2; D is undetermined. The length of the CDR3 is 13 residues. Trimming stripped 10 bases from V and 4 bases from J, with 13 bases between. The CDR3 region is CATSRVLTGELFF. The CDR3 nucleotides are TGTGCCACTTCACGGGTCCTCACCGGGGAGCTGTTTTTT.

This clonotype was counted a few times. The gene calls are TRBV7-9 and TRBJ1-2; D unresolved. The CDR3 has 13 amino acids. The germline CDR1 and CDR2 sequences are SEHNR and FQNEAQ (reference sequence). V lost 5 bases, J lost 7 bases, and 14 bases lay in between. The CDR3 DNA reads TGTGCCAGCAGCCAAAATCCCATCTCTGGCTACACCTTC. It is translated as CASSQNPISGYTF.

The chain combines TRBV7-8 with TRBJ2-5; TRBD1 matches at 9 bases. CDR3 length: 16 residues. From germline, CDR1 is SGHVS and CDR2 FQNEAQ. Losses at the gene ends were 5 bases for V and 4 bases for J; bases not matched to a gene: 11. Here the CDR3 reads CASSPTGTGRRETQYF. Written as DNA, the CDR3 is TGTGCCAGCAGCCCTACCGGGACAGGGAGGAGAGAGACCCAGTACTTC.

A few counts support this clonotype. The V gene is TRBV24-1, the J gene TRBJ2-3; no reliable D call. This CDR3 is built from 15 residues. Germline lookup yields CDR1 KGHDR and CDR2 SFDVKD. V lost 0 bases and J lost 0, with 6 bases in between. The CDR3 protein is CATSDLAESTDTQYF. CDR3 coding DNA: TGTGCCACCAGTGATTTGGCGGAGAGCACAGATACGCAGTATTTT.

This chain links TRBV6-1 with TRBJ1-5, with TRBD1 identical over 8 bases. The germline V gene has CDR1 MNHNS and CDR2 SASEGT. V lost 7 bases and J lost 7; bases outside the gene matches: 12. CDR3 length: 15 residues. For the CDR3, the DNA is TGTGCCAGCAACCGGGACAGGCCTCGGTGGCAGCCCCAGCATTTT. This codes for CASNRDRPRWQPQHF.

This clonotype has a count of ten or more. DNA of the CDR3: TGTGCCAGCAGTATCCGGGACAGGGCCTCCTACGAGCAGTACTTC. Protein sequence: CASSIRDRASYEQYF. The V call is TRBV5-6, the J call TRBJ2-7, with TRBD1 identical over 9 bases. The V and J ends lost 5 bases and 0 bases, in that order; junction bases with no gene match: 6. The CDR3 extends over 15 amino acids. CDR1 is SGHDT, CDR2 YYEEEE, per germline.

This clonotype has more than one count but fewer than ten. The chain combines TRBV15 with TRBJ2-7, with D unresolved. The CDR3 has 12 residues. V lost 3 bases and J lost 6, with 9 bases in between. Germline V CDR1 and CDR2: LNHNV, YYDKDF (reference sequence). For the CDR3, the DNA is TGTGCCACCAGCAGGGACCTTGGCGAGCAGTACTTC. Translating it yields CATSRDLGEQYF.

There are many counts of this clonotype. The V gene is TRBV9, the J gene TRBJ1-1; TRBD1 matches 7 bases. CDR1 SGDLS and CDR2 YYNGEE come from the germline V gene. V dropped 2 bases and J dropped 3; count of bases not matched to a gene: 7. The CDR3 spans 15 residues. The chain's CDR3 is CASSVAGQLDTEAFF. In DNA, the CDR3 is TGTGCCAGCAGCGTGGCGGGACAGTTGGACACTGAAGCTTTCTTT.

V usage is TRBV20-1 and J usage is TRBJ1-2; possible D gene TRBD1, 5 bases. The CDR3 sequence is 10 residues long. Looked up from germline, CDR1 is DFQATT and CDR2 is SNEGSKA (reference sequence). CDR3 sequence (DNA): TGCAGGGACTTGGGGGGTGGCTACACCTTC. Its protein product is CRDLGGGYTF.

For the CDR3, the DNA is TGCAGCGTTGATGTCAGCGGGGGACGCGAGCAGTACTTC. It yields the protein CSVDVSGGREQYF. The chain is built from TRBV29-1 and TRBJ2-7; 8 positions agree with TRBD2. J was trimmed by 6 bases and V by 3 bases; bases with no gene match: 7. The CDR3 has 13 residues. The V gene's germline CDR1 is SQVTM and CDR2 ANQGSEA.